These 29 T cell receptor beta chains were all obtained from the same sample, sequenced in a study of T cells in tuberculosis (dated by TCRdb to the late 2010s). Libraries came from the immunoSEQ multiplex PCR assay. TCRdb limited this immuneACCESS table to in-frame rearrangements with V and J called. A share of clones is missing; checked studies link under half to unresolved V genes, and the rest is unexplained. The sample records under 50,000 clones, approximately 95% of which are singletons. 3% to 4% of the sample comes from the top ten. Specimen: PBMCs. The source is a donor aged 10-29 years with latent tuberculosis or without tuberculosis infection.

This rearrangement joins TRBV4-1 to TRBJ1-3; 9 positions agree with TRBD1. Trimming cost V 2 bases and J 4 bases; bases outside gene matches: 6. The CDR3 has 16 amino acids. Germline CDR1 is MGHRA and CDR2 is YSYEKL. The CDR3 region is CASSQSDRGLGNTIYF. DNA for the CDR3: TGCGCCAGCAGCCAATCCGACAGGGGGTTAGGAAACACCATATATTTT.

The chain carries TRBV6-4 and TRBJ1-2; tentatively, D is TRBD1 (6 bases). V lost 6 bases and J lost 8, with 16 bases in between. The germline gives CDR1 MRHNA, CDR2 SNTAGT. This CDR3 spans 13 amino acids. In DNA, the CDR3 is TGTGCCAGCAGGGGAGATCTTGGGGGCGGCTACACCTTC. This sequence encodes CASRGDLGGGYTF.

The rearrangement links TRBV27 to TRBJ1-4; D is perhaps TRBD1 (6 bases). Germline lookup yields CDR1 MNHEY and CDR2 SMNVEV (reference sequence). The CDR3 spans 15 residues. Trimming shortened V by 5 bases and J by 3 bases, and 13 bases separated the two germline ends. The CDR3, as DNA: TGTGCCAGCAGTCCTTACAGGGCCTCTAATGAAAAACTGTTTTTT. Protein product: CASSPYRASNEKLFF.

This clone occurred once. This chain uses TRBV6-5 with TRBJ2-3; D possibly corresponds to TRBD1 (6 bases). The CDR3 contains 14 residues. Germline V lookup: CDR1 MNHEY, CDR2 SVGAGI. The ends were cut back, 6 bases at V and 2 bases at J, with 12 bases in the middle. CDR3: CASSLQGNTDTQYF. The CDR3 DNA follows: TGTGCCAGCAGCCTACAGGGTAACACAGATACGCAGTATTTT.

V and J are TRBV4-2 and TRBJ2-5; TRBD2 matches at 14 bases. CDR1 and CDR2 from the germline V gene are LGHNA and YNFKEQ. V trimming: 0 bases; J trimming: 3 bases; junction bases outside the gene matches: 6. The CDR3 sequence is 18 residues long. The CDR3 coding sequence is TGTGCCAGCAGCCAAGATGGGACTAGCGGGGGTCTTGAAGAGACCCAGTACTTC. Protein product: CASSQDGTSGGLEETQYF.

The chain carries TRBV30 and TRBJ1-1, with a tentative D call TRBD1 (6 bases). CDR3 size: 14 residues. V shed 0 bases and J shed 0 bases, with 8 bases lying between them. The germline V gene encodes CDR1 GTSNPN and CDR2 SVGIG (reference sequence). In DNA form, the CDR3 reads TGTGCCTGGAGTGTAGCAGGGGTGAACACTGAAGCTTTCTTT. Translated, it gives CAWSVAGVNTEAFF.

The rearrangement joins TRBV7-4 to TRBJ2-1, with TRBD2 identical over 13 bases. The germline gives CDR1 SGHVT, CDR2 SQSDAQ. V was clipped by 1 base and J by 0 bases; unmatched bases: 3. CDR3 length equals 18 residues. CDR3 amino acids: CASSLGGTSGDSYNEQFF. CDR3 sequence (DNA): TGTGCCAGCAGCTTAGGTGGGACTAGCGGGGACTCCTACAATGAGCAGTTCTTC.

The genes are TRBV4-2 and TRBJ2-5; the match to TRBD2 covers 12 bases. CDR3 size: 17 residues. Per the germline V gene, CDR1 is LGHNA and CDR2 is YNFKEQ. Losses at the gene ends were 0 bases for V and 2 bases for J; bases not matched to a gene: 4. The DNA of the CDR3 is TGTGCCAGCAGCCAAGATCACGGACTAGCGGGGCAAGAGACCCAGTACTTC. This translates into CASSQDHGLAGQETQYF.

The rearrangement joins TRBV5-6 to TRBJ2-7, with D perhaps matching TRBD2 (6 bases). Germline CDR1 reads SGHDT; CDR2 reads YYEEEE. Trimming took 0 bases from V and 5 from J, leaving 12 bases between them. CDR3 size: 14 residues. The CDR3 sequence is CASSLGRGGDEQYF. The CDR3 bases are TGTGCCAGCAGCTTGGGAAGGGGAGGTGACGAGCAGTACTTC.

The chain couples TRBV5-1 to TRBJ1-1; D may be TRBD1 (5 bases). Germline lookup yields CDR1 SGHRS and CDR2 YFSETQ. This CDR3 comprises 14 residues. Trimming took 0 bases from V and 0 from J, leaving 6 bases between them. The CDR3 region is CASSLGQMNTEAFF. In DNA, the CDR3 is TGCGCCAGCAGCTTGGGACAGATGAACACTGAAGCTTTCTTT. The full variable domain, its missing parts supplied by reference TRBV5-1 and TRBJ1-1, is KAGVTQTPRYLIKTRGQQVTLSCSPISGHRSVSWYQQTPGQGLQFLFEYFSETQRNKGNFPGRFSGRQFSNSRSEMNVSTLELGDSALYLCASSLGQMNTEAFFGQGTRLTVV.

The gene calls are TRBV7-6 and TRBJ2-7, with 9 bases matching TRBD1. After removal of 3 bases from V and 0 bases from J, the junction contained 9 bases not matched to a gene. Germline V lookup: CDR1 SGHVS, CDR2 FNYEAQ. The CDR3 contains 17 residues. CDR3 coding DNA: TGTGCCAGCAGCTTCGGGTTAGGGACAGGGAACTCCTACGAGCAGTACTTC. Protein: CASSFGLGTGNSYEQYF.

V gene TRBV18 combines with J gene TRBJ2-1; D is perhaps TRBD2 (6 bases). Germline CDR1 KGHSH, CDR2 LQKENI. There are 14 residues in the CDR3. V was trimmed by 0 bases and J by 6 bases, leaving 9 bases between them. The CDR3 loop reads CASSPPAGRNEQFF. CDR3 sequence (DNA): TGTGCCAGCTCACCACCGGCGGGACGCAATGAGCAGTTCTTC.

V is TRBV9 and J is TRBJ2-5; D might be TRBD2 (6 bases). Germline V CDR1 and CDR2: SGDLS, YYNGEE. The CDR3 runs to 13 residues. V was shortened by 4 bases and J by 4 bases, with 11 bases between the two germline ends. The CDR3 spells CASSSMGGETQYF. As DNA, the CDR3 is TGTGCCAGCAGCTCTATGGGGGGAGAGACCCAGTACTTC.

This chain uses TRBV19 with TRBJ1-1; D not resolved. The germline CDR1 and CDR2 sequences are LNHDA and SQIVND (reference sequence). Trimming took off 4 bases at V and 1 base at J, with 7 bases between the two ends. The CDR3 loop spans 13 amino acids. The CDR3: CASSTTPNTEAFF. The DNA of the CDR3 is TGTGCCAGTAGTACGACACCGAACACTGAAGCTTTCTTT. The variable domain in full, completed from reference TRBV19 and TRBJ1-1, reads DGGITQSPKYLFRKEGQNVTLSCEQNLNHDAMYWYRQDPGQGLRLIYYSQIVNDFQKGDIAEGYSVSREKKESFPLTVTSAQKNPTAFYLCASSTTPNTEAFFGQGTRLTVV.

The chain combines TRBV6-5 with TRBJ2-1; 10 bases align to TRBD2. The trim removed 7 bases at V and 6 bases at J, leaving 9 bases unmatched. Germline CDR1 reads MNHEY; CDR2 reads SVGAGI. The CDR3 is 15 amino acids. The CDR3: CASTPSGGASNEQFF. The DNA of the CDR3 is TGTGCCAGCACCCCCAGCGGGGGGGCCAGCAATGAGCAGTTCTTC.

The CDR3 loop is CASSWGLNTEAFF. Here the CDR3 DNA reads TGTGCCAGCAGTTGGGGGCTGAACACTGAAGCTTTCTTT. This sequence joins TRBV25-1 and TRBJ1-1, with a weak D call TRBD1 (6 bases). V gave up 5 bases and J gave up 0 bases, with 7 bases separating them. The CDR3 is 13 residues long. From germline, CDR1 is MGHDK and CDR2 SYGVNS.

The chain is built from TRBV5-1 and TRBJ2-2; TRBD2 is a possible D gene (7 bases). CDR3 size: 15 residues. From germline, CDR1 is SGHRS and CDR2 YFSETQ. The ends were cut back, 5 bases at V and 2 bases at J, with 13 bases in the middle. Here the CDR3 DNA reads TGCGCCAGCAGATCCGGGGGGCAAAACACCGGGGAGCTGTTTTTT. It specifies CASRSGGQNTGELFF.

The rearrangement joins TRBV7-2 to TRBJ1-5; the match to TRBD1 covers 7 bases. The CDR3 consists of 17 residues. Trimming at V came to 5 bases and at J to 1 base, leaving 11 bases not matched to a gene. Germline CDR1 reads SGHTA; CDR2 reads FQGNSA. The CDR3 nucleotides read TGTGCCAGCAGCCCCGTCAGGGACAGATTGAGCAATCAGCCCCAGCATTTT. This gives the protein CASSPVRDRLSNQPQHF.

This chain connects TRBV11-1 to TRBJ1-1; D unresolved. Germline values: CDR1 SGHAT, CDR2 FQDESV (reference sequence). The CDR3 extends over 11 amino acids. V was trimmed by 5 bases and J by 6 bases, leaving 7 bases between them. The CDR3 is CASSPRSEAFF. The CDR3 coding sequence is TGTGCCAGCAGCCCCCGTTCTGAAGCTTTCTTT.

This chain connects TRBV4-1 to TRBJ1-1; 9 bases match TRBD1. CDR1 MGHRA and CDR2 YSYEKL come from the germline V gene. The CDR3 has 14 amino acids. The V segment lost 3 bases and the J segment 7 bases; nucleotides outside the gene matches: 6. The CDR3 DNA reads as TGCGCCAGCAGCCACAACAGGGGGCTTGGTGAAGCTTTCTTT. As protein: CASSHNRGLGEAFF.

This chain joins TRBV2 and TRBJ1-2; no reliable D call. The germline V gene has CDR1 SNHLY and CDR2 FYNNEI. The CDR3 sequence is 12 residues long. V lost 9 bases and J lost 8, with 16 bases in between. CDR3 protein: CARTGEVGGYTF. CDR3 DNA: TGTGCCAGAACCGGGGAAGTGGGGGGCTACACCTTC.

V gene TRBV2 combines with J gene TRBJ2-5; 13 bases align to TRBD2. CDR3 length equals 16 residues. Germline values: CDR1 SNHLY, CDR2 FYNNEI. J gave up 4 bases and V 2 bases, and 4 bases lay outside the gene matches. CDR3 region: CASSEPRTSGGETQYF. As DNA, the CDR3 is TGTGCCAGCAGTGAACCCAGGACTAGCGGGGGAGAGACCCAGTACTTC.

The rearrangement links TRBV28 to TRBJ2-3, with 9 bases lining up with TRBD2. After removal of 2 bases from V and 0 bases from J, the junction contained 3 bases not matched to a gene. The length of the CDR3 is 16 residues. The germline CDR1 and CDR2 sequences are MDHEN and SYDVKM. CDR3 bases: TGTGCCAGCAGTTTACCGGGACTAGCAAGCACAGATACGCAGTATTTT. This codes for CASSLPGLASTDTQYF.

This clone was counted between two and nine times. The rearrangement uses TRBV7-9 and TRBJ2-7; TRBD2 agrees at 13 bases. Trimming at V came to 5 bases and at J to 1 base, leaving 5 bases not matched to a gene. This CDR3 region has 16 residues. The germline gives CDR1 SEHNR, CDR2 FQNEAQ (reference sequence). The chain's CDR3 is CASSPWTSGGSYEQYF. The CDR3 DNA reads TGTGCCAGCAGCCCATGGACTAGCGGGGGTTCCTACGAGCAGTACTTC.

The rearrangement links TRBV29-1 to TRBJ2-1; perhaps TRBD2 as D (5 bases). CDR1 and CDR2 from the germline V gene are SQVTM and ANQGSEA. With 6 bases removed from V and 9 bases from J, the gap between germline ends came to 21 bases. This CDR3 is built from 14 residues. Here the CDR3 reads CSVGSSLAGGEQFF. The CDR3, as DNA: TGCAGCGTAGGTAGCAGCCTCGCGGGCGGTGAGCAGTTCTTC.

The chain carries TRBV6-5 and TRBJ1-1; D is ambiguous. V shed 2 bases and J shed 1 base, with 8 bases lying between them. The CDR3 length is 14 residues. The germline gives CDR1 MNHEY, CDR2 SVGAGI. The CDR3, as DNA: TGTGCCAGCAGTTACGGGGAGGGGAACACTGAAGCTTTCTTT. The encoded protein is CASSYGEGNTEAFF.

This clone was observed once. The chain uses TRBV5-1 and TRBJ1-4, with no clear D. Germline V gene sequence: CDR1 SGHRS, CDR2 YFSETQ. V was cut by 2 bases and J by 7 bases, with 3 bases left in between. The CDR3 spans 11 residues. CDR3 protein: CASSFGEKLFF. The CDR3 region has the DNA TGCGCCAGCAGCTTCGGTGAAAAACTGTTTTTT.

The V and J genes are TRBV5-4 and TRBJ1-1; D is perhaps TRBD1 (5 bases). Looked up from germline, CDR1 is SGHNT and CDR2 is YYREEE (reference sequence). V was trimmed by 3 bases and J by 4 bases, leaving 16 bases between them. This CDR3 is built from 15 residues. The CDR3 is CASSSLDGRGTEAFF. In DNA form, the CDR3 reads TGTGCCAGCAGCTCGCTGGACGGTAGGGGCACTGAAGCTTTCTTT.

The V gene is TRBV13, the J gene TRBJ1-1; 8 bases map to TRBD1. V lost 5 bases, J lost 5 bases, and 4 bases stayed unmatched. This CDR3 has 13 residues. The germline CDR1 and CDR2 sequences are PRHDT and FYEKMQ (reference sequence). CDR3 residues: CASSRTGGTEAFF. The CDR3 bases are TGTGCCAGCAGCCGAACAGGGGGAACTGAAGCTTTCTTT.